These 20 T cell receptor beta chains were all obtained from the same sample, sequenced in a study of early T cells in non-severe SARS-CoV-2 infection. TCRdb re-called the 5' RACE reads through MiXCR, storing one row per CDR3 protein. Here the sample spans 60,000 to 75,000 distinct CDR3 sequences, approximately 12% being singletons. Specimen: whole blood. The receptors were gathered from an adult who was a healthcare worker with PCR-confirmed SARS-CoV-2 infection or an uninfected control (not recorded which).

This clonotype was detected ten times or more. The chain recombines TRBV5-1 with TRBJ1-1; D remains unclear. V dropped 3 bases and J dropped 6 bases, with 12 bases sitting between them. This CDR3 is built from 13 residues. Germline assignment: CDR1 SGHRS and CDR2 YFSETQ. CDR3 DNA: TGCGCCAGCAGCTCGTCGGGCCCCGCTGAAGCTTTCTTT. This encodes CASSSSGPAEAFF. Complete variable domain (other parts from reference TRBV5-1 and TRBJ1-1): KAGVTQTPRYLIKTRGQQVTLSCSPISGHRSVSWYQQTPGQGLQFLFEYFSETQRNKGNFPGRFSGRQFSNSRSEMNVSTLELGDSALYLCASSSSGPAEAFFGQGTRLTVV.

This clonotype was recorded many times. The J gene is TRBJ2-5, the V gene TRBV19, with D perhaps being TRBD1 or TRBD2 (7 bases each). Germline V CDR1 and CDR2: LNHDA, SQIVND (reference sequence). This CDR3 comprises 15 residues. V lost 6 bases and J 1 base, leaving 15 bases between the germline ends. The CDR3 bases are TGTGCCAGTAGAAAGCGGGGACAGCCCCAAGAGACCCAGTACTTC. This sequence encodes CASRKRGQPQETQYF. The variable domain in full, completed from reference TRBV19 and TRBJ2-5, reads DGGITQSPKYLFRKEGQNVTLSCEQNLNHDAMYWYRQDPGQGLRLIYYSQIVNDFQKGDIAEGYSVSREKKESFPLTVTSAQKNPTAFYLCASRKRGQPQETQYFGPGTRLLVL.

This clonotype was recorded many times. Germline is not matched at one junction end, which may reflect a read error. This chain links TRBV3-1 with TRBJ1-1; the match to TRBD1 covers 8 bases. The germline gives CDR1 LGHDT, CDR2 YNNKEL (reference sequence). The CDR3 totals 12 residues. The CDR3 sequence: CASSRANRGKIF. DNA of the CDR3: TGTGCCAGCAGCCGCGCGAACAGGGGGAAGATTTTT.

The rearrangement joins TRBV24-1 to TRBJ2-3; D is uncertain. This CDR3 comprises 13 residues. Germline values: CDR1 KGHDR, CDR2 SFDVKD. V shed 3 bases and J shed 0 bases, with 3 bases lying between them. CDR3 in DNA: TGTGCCACCAGTGATACTAGCACAGATACGCAGTATTTT. Protein: CATSDTSTDTQYF.

This clonotype has ten or more counts. The chain employs TRBV9 and TRBJ2-5, with 7 positions matching TRBD2. Per germline, CDR1 SGDLS and CDR2 YYNGEE. With V trimmed by 7 bases and J by 3 bases, 12 bases remained unmatched. The CDR3 length is 15 residues. This CDR3 is CASLPEAGAEETQYF. The CDR3 nucleotides are TGTGCCAGCCTCCCCGAGGCGGGAGCGGAAGAGACCCAGTACTTC. The entire variable domain, with the rest obtained from reference TRBV9 and TRBJ2-5, is as follows: DSGVTQTPKHLITATGQRVTLRCSPRSGDLSVYWYQQSLDQGLQFLIQYYNGEERAKGNILERFSAQQFPDLHSELNLSSLELGDSALYFCASLPEAGAEETQYFGPGTRLLVL.

This clonotype came up many times. The chain combines TRBV7-9 with TRBJ1-4; D possibly corresponds to TRBD1 (5 bases). The CDR3 runs 14 residues. Trimming stripped 7 bases from V and 8 bases from J, with 17 bases between. Germline V gene data show CDR1 as SEHNR and CDR2 as FQNEAQ (reference sequence). The CDR3, as DNA: TGTGCCAGCACCCAAACGGGGGTTTGGGAAAAACTGTTTTTT. Encoded protein: CASTQTGVWEKLFF.

This clonotype was picked up many times. This chain links TRBV6-5 with TRBJ2-7, with D unclear. V was cut by 6 bases and J by 3 bases, with 9 bases left in between. The germline CDR1 and CDR2 sequences are MNHEY and SVGAGI. The CDR3 runs 12 residues. CDR3 amino acids: CASSPAGYEQYF. CDR3 in DNA: TGTGCCAGCAGCCCCGCAGGCTACGAGCAGTACTTC.

In this sample, this clonotype turned up a few times. A read error may explain this, as a much larger clone is one base away. The chain has TRBV12-3 or TRBV12-4 and TRBJ2-3, with 7 bases matching TRBD1. The CDR3 extends over 13 amino acids. The V segment lost 6 bases and the J segment 2 bases; nucleotides outside the gene matches: 2. The chain's CDR3 is CASSDRATDTQYF. The CDR3 DNA sequence: TGTGCCAGCAGCGACAGGGCCACAGATACGCAGTATTTT.

CDR3 residues: CASSVDQRPTEAFF. The CDR3 region has the DNA TGTGCCAGCAGCGTAGATCAAAGGCCCACTGAAGCTTTCTTT. The rearrangement uses TRBV9 and TRBJ1-1; D ambiguous. V lost 0 bases and J 4 bases, leaving 10 bases between the germline ends. Germline V gene data show CDR1 as SGDLS and CDR2 as YYNGEE. CDR3 length: 14 residues.

This clonotype occurred many times. The chain employs TRBV12-3 or TRBV12-4 and TRBJ2-3; 10 bases align to TRBD2. The CDR3 loop spans 14 amino acids. Trimming took 2 bases from V and 8 from J; bases not matched to a gene: 4. The CDR3 bases are TGTGCCAGCAGTTTACTAGCGGGGGTTGGTACGCAGTATTTT. Translating it yields CASSLLAGVGTQYF.

This clonotype was seen a few times. The rearrangement uses TRBV6-6 and TRBJ2-7, with D uncertain. The V and J ends lost 10 bases and 0 bases respectively, with 13 bases between them. Germline V gene data show CDR1 as MNHNY and CDR2 as SVGAGI (reference sequence). The CDR3 sequence is 13 residues long. The CDR3 DNA is TGTGCCACCCTGAGCGAGATCTCCTACGAGCAGTACTTC. Translating it yields CATLSEISYEQYF.

This chain uses TRBV29-1 with TRBJ2-5, with D uncertain. Between the trimmed V and J ends, which lost 4 bases and 1 base, there was a span of 7 bases. The CDR3 covers 12 residues. Germline V gives CDR1 SQVTM, CDR2 ANQGSEA. The CDR3 region has the DNA TGCAGCGTTGTAGTCAGCCAAGAGACCCAGTACTTC. Amino acids: CSVVVSQETQYF.

In regard to this clonotype: A much larger clone lies one base from this, so it may be a read error. V usage is TRBV5-5 and J usage is TRBJ2-1; D unclear. The ends were cut back, 0 bases at V and 0 bases at J, with 10 bases in the middle. This CDR3 spans 16 amino acids. Germline lookup yields CDR1 SGHKS and CDR2 YYEKEE (reference sequence). The CDR3 reads CASSLGMLSSYNEQFF. The CDR3 DNA is TGTGCCAGCAGCTTGGGGATGTTGAGCTCCTACAATGAGCAGTTCTTC.

Only a few counts were recorded for this clonotype. The rearrangement joins TRBV2 to TRBJ1-5, with 7 bases lining up with TRBD1. After removal of 3 bases from V and 13 bases from J, the junction contained 3 bases not matched to a gene. CDR3 size: 11 residues. The germline V gene encodes CDR1 SNHLY and CDR2 FYNNEI. CDR3 sequence (DNA): TGTGCCAGCAGTGAGACAGGGCAACAGCATTTT. It encodes CASSETGQQHF.

This clonotype has only a few counts. This chain joins TRBV30 and TRBJ1-5; D might be TRBD1 (5 bases). This CDR3 is 13 amino acids long. Trimming cost V 3 bases and J 7 bases, with 13 bases left between them. The germline V gene encodes CDR1 GTSNPN and CDR2 SVGIG (reference sequence). Here the CDR3 DNA reads TGTGCCTGGAGAGAGAGGGACGGACAGCCCCAGCATTTT. Its protein product is CAWRERDGQPQHF.

This clonotype was found many times. At one end the junction does not follow the germline gene, possibly because of a read error. The CDR3 sequence is CSVEVGAVSF. In nucleotides, the CDR3 is TGCAGCGTTGAAGTCGGGGCCGTCTCCTTC. V and J are TRBV29-1 and TRBJ1-2; perhaps TRBD1 as D (5 bases). This CDR3 has 10 residues. Germline assignment: CDR1 SQVTM and CDR2 ANQGSEA.

This clonotype turned up a few times. The J gene is TRBJ2-5, the V gene TRBV5-6; no reliable D call. Germline CDR1 and CDR2: SGHDT and YYEEEE. The V gene lost 0 bases and the J gene lost 0 bases, with 6 bases spanning the gap. This CDR3 has 14 amino acids. The CDR3 sequence: CASSLGWYQETQYF. The CDR3 region has the DNA TGTGCCAGCAGCTTGGGATGGTACCAAGAGACCCAGTACTTC.

This clonotype was observed a handful of times. The chain recombines TRBV28 with TRBJ1-6; D unclear. The CDR3 extends over 14 amino acids. Germline CDR1 is MDHEN and CDR2 is SYDVKM. V lost 2 bases, J lost 7 bases, and 9 bases lay in between. As DNA, the CDR3 is TGTGCCAGCAGTTTAGCGGGCCAAAATTCACCCCTCCACTTT. Protein sequence: CASSLAGQNSPLHF.

This clonotype was found many times. The chain couples TRBV14 to TRBJ2-1; 7 bases agree with TRBD2. Losses at the gene ends were 1 base for V and 9 bases for J; bases not matched to a gene: 9. The CDR3 covers 15 residues. Germline V CDR1 and CDR2: SGHDN, FVKESK. The CDR3 bases are TGTGCCAGCAGCCAAGGGCTAGCGGCGAAGGGTGAGCAGTTCTTC. Its protein is CASSQGLAAKGEQFF. The whole variable domain, remainder taken from reference TRBV14 and TRBJ2-1, is EAGVTQFPSHSVIEKGQTVTLRCDPISGHDNLYWYRRVMGKEIKFLLHFVKESKQDESGMPNNRFLAERTGGTYSTLKVQPAELEDSGVYFCASSQGLAAKGEQFFGPGTRLTVL.

The table lists this clonotype with many counts. The V and J genes are TRBV27 and TRBJ2-7; D might be TRBD2 (6 bases). The length of the CDR3 is 14 residues. CDR1 and CDR2 (germline): MNHEY, SMNVEV (reference sequence). Trimming took off 3 bases at V and 0 bases at J, with 9 bases between the two ends. CDR3 sequence reads: CASSFGSSSYEQYF. The CDR3 DNA follows: TGTGCCAGCAGTTTCGGGAGTAGCTCCTACGAGCAGTACTTC.